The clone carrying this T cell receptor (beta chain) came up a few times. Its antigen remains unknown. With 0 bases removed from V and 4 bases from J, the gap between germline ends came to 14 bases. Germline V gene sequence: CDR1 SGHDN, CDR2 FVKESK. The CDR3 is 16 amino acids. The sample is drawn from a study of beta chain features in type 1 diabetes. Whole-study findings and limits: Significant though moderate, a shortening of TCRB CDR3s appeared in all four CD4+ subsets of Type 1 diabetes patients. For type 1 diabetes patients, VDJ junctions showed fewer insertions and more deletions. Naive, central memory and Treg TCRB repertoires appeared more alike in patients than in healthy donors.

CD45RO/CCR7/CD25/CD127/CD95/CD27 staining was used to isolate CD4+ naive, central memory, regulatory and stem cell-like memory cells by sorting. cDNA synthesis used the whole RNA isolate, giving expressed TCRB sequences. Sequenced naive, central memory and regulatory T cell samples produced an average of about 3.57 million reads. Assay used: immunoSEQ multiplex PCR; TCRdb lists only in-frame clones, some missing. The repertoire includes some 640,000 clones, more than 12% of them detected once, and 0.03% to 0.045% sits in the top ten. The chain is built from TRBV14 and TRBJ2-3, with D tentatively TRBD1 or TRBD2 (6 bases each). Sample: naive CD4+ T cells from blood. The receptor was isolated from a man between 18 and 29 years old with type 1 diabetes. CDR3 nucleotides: TGTGCCAGCAGCCAAGAACGGGCCGGGGGCCCAGATACGCAGTATTTT. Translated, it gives CASSQERAGGPDTQYF.